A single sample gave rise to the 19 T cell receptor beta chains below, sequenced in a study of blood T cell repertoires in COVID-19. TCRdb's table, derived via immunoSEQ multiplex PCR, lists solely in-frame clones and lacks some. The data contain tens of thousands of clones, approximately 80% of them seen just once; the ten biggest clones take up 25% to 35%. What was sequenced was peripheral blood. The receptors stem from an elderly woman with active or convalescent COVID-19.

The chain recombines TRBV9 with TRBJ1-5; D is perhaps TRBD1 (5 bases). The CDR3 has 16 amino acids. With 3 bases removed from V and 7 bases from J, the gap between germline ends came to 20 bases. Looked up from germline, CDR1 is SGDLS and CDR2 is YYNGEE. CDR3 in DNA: TGTGCCAGCAGCGAGACGCCTGGAGGGGTGGACCAGCCCCAGCATTTT. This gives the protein CASSETPGGVDQPQHF.

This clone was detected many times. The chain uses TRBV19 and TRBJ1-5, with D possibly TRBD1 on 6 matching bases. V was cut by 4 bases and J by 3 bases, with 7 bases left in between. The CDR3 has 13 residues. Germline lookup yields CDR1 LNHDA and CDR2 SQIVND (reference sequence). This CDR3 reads CASSTGDNQPQHF. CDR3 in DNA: TGTGCCAGTAGTACAGGGGACAATCAGCCCCAGCATTTT.

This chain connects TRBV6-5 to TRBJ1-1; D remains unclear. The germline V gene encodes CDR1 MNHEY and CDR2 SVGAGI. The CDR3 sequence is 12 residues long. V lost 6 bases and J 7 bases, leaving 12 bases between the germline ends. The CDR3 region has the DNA TGTGCCAGCAGCTACCGGGAACTTGAAGCTTTCTTT. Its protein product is CASSYRELEAFF.

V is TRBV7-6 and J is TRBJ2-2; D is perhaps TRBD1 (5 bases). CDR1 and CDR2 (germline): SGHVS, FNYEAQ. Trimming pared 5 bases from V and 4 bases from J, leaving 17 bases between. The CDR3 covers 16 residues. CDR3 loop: CASSHPAGMGTGELFF. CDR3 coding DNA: TGTGCCAGCAGCCATCCGGCAGGGATGGGCACCGGGGAGCTGTTTTTT.

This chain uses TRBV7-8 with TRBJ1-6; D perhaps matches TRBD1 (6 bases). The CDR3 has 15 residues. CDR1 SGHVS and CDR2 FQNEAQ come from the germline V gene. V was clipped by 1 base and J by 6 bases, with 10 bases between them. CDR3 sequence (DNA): TGTGCCAGCAGCTTAGTGGCAGGGGCTAATTCACCCCTCCACTTT. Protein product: CASSLVAGANSPLHF.

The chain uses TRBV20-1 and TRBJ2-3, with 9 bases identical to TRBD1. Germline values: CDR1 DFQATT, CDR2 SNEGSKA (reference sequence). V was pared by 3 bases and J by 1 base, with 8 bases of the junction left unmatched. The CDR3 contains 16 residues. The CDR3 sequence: CSASGDRAIRTDTQYF. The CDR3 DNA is TGCAGTGCTAGTGGGGACAGGGCCATTCGCACAGATACGCAGTATTTT.

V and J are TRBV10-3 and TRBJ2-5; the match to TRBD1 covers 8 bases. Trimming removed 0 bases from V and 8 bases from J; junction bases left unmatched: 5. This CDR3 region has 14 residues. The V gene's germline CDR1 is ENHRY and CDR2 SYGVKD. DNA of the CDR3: TGTGCCATCAGTGAGTCGACTGGACAGGGAACCCAGTACTTC. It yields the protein CAISESTGQGTQYF.

In DNA form, the CDR3 reads TGTGCCAGCAGCCAACACCTTGAGCAGTTCTTC. As protein: CASSQHLEQFF. This chain connects TRBV7-9 to TRBJ2-1; D is ambiguous. The ends were cut back, 5 bases at V and 9 bases at J, with 8 bases in the middle. The CDR3 covers 11 residues. Germline CDR1 SEHNR, CDR2 FQNEAQ (reference sequence).

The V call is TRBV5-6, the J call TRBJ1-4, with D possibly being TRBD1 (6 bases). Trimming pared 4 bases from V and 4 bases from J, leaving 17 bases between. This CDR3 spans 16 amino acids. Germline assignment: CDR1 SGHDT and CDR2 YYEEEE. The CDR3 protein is CASSPYRDMGNEKLFF. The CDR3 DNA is TGTGCCAGCAGCCCGTACAGGGATATGGGTAATGAAAAACTGTTTTTT.

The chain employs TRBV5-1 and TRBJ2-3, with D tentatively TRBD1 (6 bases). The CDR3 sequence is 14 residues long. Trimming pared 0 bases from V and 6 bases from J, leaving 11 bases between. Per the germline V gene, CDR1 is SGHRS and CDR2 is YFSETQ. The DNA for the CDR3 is TGCGCCAGCAGCTTGGGAGGGGGTTCGGATACGCAGTATTTT. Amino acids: CASSLGGGSDTQYF.

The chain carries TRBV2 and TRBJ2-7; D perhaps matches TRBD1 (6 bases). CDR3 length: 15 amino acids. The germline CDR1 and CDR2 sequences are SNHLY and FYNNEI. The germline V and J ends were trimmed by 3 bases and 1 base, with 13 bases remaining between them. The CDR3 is CASSDNRVMSYEQYF. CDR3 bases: TGTGCCAGCAGTGATAACAGGGTTATGTCCTACGAGCAGTACTTC.

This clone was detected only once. CDR3 sequence reads: CASSAGVYTEAFF. The CDR3, as DNA: TGTGCCAGCAGCGCGGGGGTTTACACTGAAGCTTTCTTT. J is TRBJ1-1 and V is TRBV2; D is possibly TRBD1 (5 bases). This CDR3 is built from 13 residues. CDR1 and CDR2 (germline): SNHLY, FYNNEI. Trimming took off 6 bases at V and 3 bases at J, with 11 bases between the two ends. Using reference TRBV2 and TRBJ1-1 for the parts outside the CDR3, the full variable domain is EPEVTQTPSHQVTQMGQEVILRCVPISNHLYFYWYRQILGQKVEFLVSFYNNEISEKSEIFDDQFSVERPDGSNFTLKIRSTKLEDSAMYFCASSAGVYTEAFFGQGTRLTVV.

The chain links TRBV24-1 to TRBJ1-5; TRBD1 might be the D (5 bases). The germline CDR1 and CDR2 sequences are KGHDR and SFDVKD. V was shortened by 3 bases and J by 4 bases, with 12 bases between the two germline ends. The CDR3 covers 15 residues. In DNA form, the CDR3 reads TGTGCCACCAGTGATGCGACAGCGCTAAATCAGCCCCAGCATTTT. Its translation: CATSDATALNQPQHF.

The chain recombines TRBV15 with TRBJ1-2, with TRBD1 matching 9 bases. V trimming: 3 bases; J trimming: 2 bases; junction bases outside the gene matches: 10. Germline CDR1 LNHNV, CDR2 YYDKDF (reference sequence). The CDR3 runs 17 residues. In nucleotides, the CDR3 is TGTGCCACCAGCAGCCTGGGGGGTGGACAGGGGAACTATGGCTACACCTTC. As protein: CATSSLGGGQGNYGYTF.

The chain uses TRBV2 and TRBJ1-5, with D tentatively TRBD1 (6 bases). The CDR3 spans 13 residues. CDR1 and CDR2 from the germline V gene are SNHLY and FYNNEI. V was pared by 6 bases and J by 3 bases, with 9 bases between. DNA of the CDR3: TGTGCCAGCAGCCGGGACATCAATCAGCCCCAGCATTTT. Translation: CASSRDINQPQHF. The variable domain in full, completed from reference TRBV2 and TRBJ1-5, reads EPEVTQTPSHQVTQMGQEVILRCVPISNHLYFYWYRQILGQKVEFLVSFYNNEISEKSEIFDDQFSVERPDGSNFTLKIRSTKLEDSAMYFCASSRDINQPQHFGDGTRLSIL.

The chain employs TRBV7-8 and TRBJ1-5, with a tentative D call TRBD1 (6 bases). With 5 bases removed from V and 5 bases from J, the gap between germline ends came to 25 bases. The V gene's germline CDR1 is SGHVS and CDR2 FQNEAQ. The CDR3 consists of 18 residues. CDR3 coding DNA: TGTGCCAGCAGCGTAGGCAGGGCAGGGGCGCTGTTTGATCAGCCCCAGCATTTT. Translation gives CASSVGRAGALFDQPQHF.

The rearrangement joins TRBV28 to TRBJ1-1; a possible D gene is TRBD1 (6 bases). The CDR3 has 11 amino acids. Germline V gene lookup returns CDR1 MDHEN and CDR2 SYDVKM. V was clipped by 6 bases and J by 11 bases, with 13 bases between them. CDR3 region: CASSYREGAFF. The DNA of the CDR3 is TGTGCCAGCAGCTACAGGGAGGGGGCTTTCTTT.

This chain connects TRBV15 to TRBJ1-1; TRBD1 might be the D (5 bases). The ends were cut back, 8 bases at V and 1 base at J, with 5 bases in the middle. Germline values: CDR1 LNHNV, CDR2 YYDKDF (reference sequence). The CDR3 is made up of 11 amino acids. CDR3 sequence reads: CATQGNTEAFF. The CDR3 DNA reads TGTGCCACCCAGGGGAACACTGAAGCTTTCTTT.

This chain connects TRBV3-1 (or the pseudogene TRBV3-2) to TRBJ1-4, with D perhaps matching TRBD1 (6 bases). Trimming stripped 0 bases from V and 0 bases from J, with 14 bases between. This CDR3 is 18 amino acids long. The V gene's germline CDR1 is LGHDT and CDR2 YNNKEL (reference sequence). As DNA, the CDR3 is TGTGCCAGCAGCCAAGATTATGTCAGGGGTACAACTAATGAAAAACTGTTTTTT. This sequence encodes CASSQDYVRGTTNEKLFF.